This TCR beta chain was sequenced during a study of breast tumors, draining lymph nodes, adjacent tissues. General observations from the study: Most tumor T cells seemingly derive from lymph node, then expand in tumor. Luminal-like breast cancer showed significantly higher tumor–nontumor repertoire similarity than basal-like. Tumor repertoires ranked between lymph nodes and nontumor tissue in diversity, with V and J gene preferences.

As for this clonotype: The target antigen is unknown.

TCRdb re-analysed the multiplex PCR reads in MiXCR, keeping a single row per CDR3 protein. There are more than 5,500 distinct CDR3 sequences in the sample; around two fifths occur only once, and around two fifths lies in the top ten. With 2 bases removed from V and 4 bases from J, the gap between germline ends came to 12 bases. The V gene's germline CDR1 is SQVTM and CDR2 ANQGSEA. This CDR3 spans 13 amino acids. Input material: tumor-adjacent breast tissue. This TCR was sampled from a female donor with breast cancer. Some clones in this sample may be carry-over from other donors' samples. The chain links TRBV29-1 to TRBJ2-7; perhaps TRBD2 as D (6 bases). Here the CDR3 reads CSVEWDRGYEQYF. CDR3 DNA sequence: TGCAGCGTTGAATGGGACCGGGGGTACGAGCAGTACTTC.